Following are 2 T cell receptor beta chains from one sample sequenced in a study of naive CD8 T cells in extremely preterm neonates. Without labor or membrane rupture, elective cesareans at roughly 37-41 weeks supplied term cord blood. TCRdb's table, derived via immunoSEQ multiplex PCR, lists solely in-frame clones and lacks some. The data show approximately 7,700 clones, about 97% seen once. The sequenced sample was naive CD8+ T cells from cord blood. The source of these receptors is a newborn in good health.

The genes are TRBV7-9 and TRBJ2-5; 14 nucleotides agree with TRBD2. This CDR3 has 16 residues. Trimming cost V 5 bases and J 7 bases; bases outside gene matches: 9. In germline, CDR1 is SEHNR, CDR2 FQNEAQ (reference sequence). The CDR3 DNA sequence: TGTGCCAGCAGCGAGACTAGCGGGGGGGATCGGGGGACCCAGTACTTC. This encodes CASSETSGGDRGTQYF. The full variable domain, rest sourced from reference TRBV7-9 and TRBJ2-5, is DTGVSQNPRHKITKRGQNVTFRCDPISEHNRLYWYRQTLGQGPEFLTYFQNEAQLEKSRLLSDRFSAERPKGSFSTLEIQRTEQGDSAMYLCASSETSGGDRGTQYFGPGTRLLVL.

The CDR3: CASSFGTGGTDTQYF. Written as DNA, the CDR3 is TGTGCCAGCAGTTTTGGGACAGGGGGCACAGATACGCAGTATTTT. The V and J genes are TRBV27 and TRBJ2-3, with 10 bases fitting TRBD1. The V and J ends lost 3 bases and 1 base, in that order; junction bases with no gene match: 1. CDR3 size: 15 residues. In germline, CDR1 is MNHEY, CDR2 SMNVEV (reference sequence).